A single T cell receptor (beta chain) is shown here with its context. Antigen: not known. The data were obtained in a study of cytomegalovirus exposure and HLA in healthy donors. Findings and limits, study-wide: Most of the TCR beta V segments (in an earlier analysis) were productive either about 87% or about 30% of the time.

The CDR3 covers 14 residues. Unmatched junction bases numbered 8, after V lost 6 bases and J lost 6 bases. Germline V CDR1 and CDR2: SQVTM, ANQGSEA. Both 60 Vbeta primers and 13 Jbeta primers went into the PCR. Measured with immunoSEQ multiplex PCR; TCRdb has only the in-frame clones, and not every one. The data hold approximately 120,000 clones, with approximately 78% observed a single time. The chain couples TRBV29-1 to TRBJ2-4; 10 positions match TRBD2. The sequence came from a man aged 40-50 years in good health and CMV-seronegative. The sequencing sample was made of PBMCs. The CDR3 DNA reads as TGCAGCGTAGTGCTAGCGGGGGTCGCAAACATTCAGTACTTC. It translates to CSVVLAGVANIQYF.